This T cell receptor beta chain is from a study of blood T cell repertoires in COVID-19. About the study: Both acute and convalescent COVID-19 samples were obtained from the United States, Italy and Spain. PBMCs, B-cell-depleted T cells, or T cells provided the cDNA or gDNA that made up the material.

The V gene's germline CDR1 is MDHEN and CDR2 SYDVKM. Trimming left V 4 bases short and J 7 bases short, with 11 bases between. This CDR3 contains 13 residues. Per the authors' pipeline: How many nucleated cells were present was estimated from reference gene primer amplification. This table comes from immunoSEQ multiplex PCR, and its TCRdb copy is limited to in-frame clones, with some not included. V, J and clone size are those of that table, while D and trimming were read from the DNA. The sample lists 120,000 to 150,000 clones, around 87% seen once, with less than 10% in the top ten. The source is a woman in her 50s with active or convalescent COVID-19. Material for sequencing was peripheral blood. This chain links TRBV28 with TRBJ2-1, with D perhaps matching TRBD2 (6 bases). The chain's CDR3 is CASSSLGGNEQFF. The CDR3 bases are TGTGCCAGCAGTTCTCTCGGAGGGAATGAGCAGTTCTTC.